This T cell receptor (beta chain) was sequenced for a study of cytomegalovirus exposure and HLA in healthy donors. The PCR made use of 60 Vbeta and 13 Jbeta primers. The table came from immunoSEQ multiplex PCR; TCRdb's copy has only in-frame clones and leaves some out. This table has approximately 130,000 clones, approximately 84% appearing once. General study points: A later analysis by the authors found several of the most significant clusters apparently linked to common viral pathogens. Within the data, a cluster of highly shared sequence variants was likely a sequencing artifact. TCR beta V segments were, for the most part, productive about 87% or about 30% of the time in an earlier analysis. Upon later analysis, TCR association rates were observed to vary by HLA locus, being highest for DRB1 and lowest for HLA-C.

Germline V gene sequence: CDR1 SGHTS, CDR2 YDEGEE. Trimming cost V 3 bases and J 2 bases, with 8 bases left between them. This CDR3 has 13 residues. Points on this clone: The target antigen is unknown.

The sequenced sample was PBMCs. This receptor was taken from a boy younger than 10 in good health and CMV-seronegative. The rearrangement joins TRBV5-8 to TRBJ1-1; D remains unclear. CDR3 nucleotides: TGTGCCAGCAGCTCCCCCTTTAACACTGAAGCTTTCTTT. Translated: CASSSPFNTEAFF.